Listed here is a single T cell receptor (beta chain). Per germline, CDR1 SNHLY and CDR2 FYNNEI. This CDR3 comprises 14 residues. Trimming took 8 bases from V and 4 from J, leaving 14 bases between them. These data belong to a study of blood T cell repertoires in COVID-19. The repertoire was sequenced with immunoSEQ multiplex PCR; TCRdb's copy has only in-frame clones and lacks some. This sample yields almost 400,000 clones, of which around 87% are seen a single time; about 2% belongs to the top ten. The chain uses TRBV2 and TRBJ1-4, with a tentative D call TRBD1 (5 bases). Sequencing was done on a sample of peripheral blood. This receptor was taken from a woman aged 60-70 years with COVID-19, enrolled during active disease. CDR3 loop: CASSQGSVNEKLFF. CDR3 coding DNA: TGTGCCAGCTCGCAGGGCAGCGTTAATGAAAAACTGTTTTTT.